This T cell receptor beta chain was documented in a study of blood T cell repertoires in COVID-19. Study-level background: Samples of COVID-19 (acute and convalescent) were obtained from the United States, Italy and Spain.

Adults between about 18 and 89 years of age took part from 20 to 25 US areas. Cohort assignment relied on participant-reported clinical history. This CDR3 contains 16 residues. Germline V gene data show CDR1 as SEHNR and CDR2 as FQNEAQ (reference sequence). V shed 1 base, J shed 0 bases, and the junction held 5 bases outside the gene matches. Authors' processing steps: Cell counts per sample came from amplifying reference gene primers. Profiled with immunoSEQ multiplex PCR; TCRdb holds only in-frame clones, not every one. V and J calls and clone size are as listed in that table; D and trimming were resolved from the DNA. The sample records 310,000 or so clones, around 91% being singletons.

Input material: PBMCs or T cells enriched from blood (not recorded which). V is TRBV7-9 and J is TRBJ1-1; 7 nucleotides align to TRBD1. This sequence was found in a woman aged 18-29 years with acute COVID-19. The CDR3 sequence is CASSLGAGGMNTEAFF. In DNA, the CDR3 is TGTGCCAGCAGCTTAGGGGCAGGGGGGATGAACACTGAAGCTTTCTTT.